This paragraph covers one T cell receptor beta chain sequence. This record comes from a study of control samples from healthy donors and cancer patients. The trim removed 7 bases at V and 8 bases at J, leaving 10 bases unmatched. CDR1 is MNHEY and CDR2 is SMNVEV in the germline V gene (reference sequence). The CDR3 extends over 14 amino acids. Assay used: immunoSEQ multiplex PCR; TCRdb lists only in-frame clones, some missing. This sample has over 200,000 clones; over 70% occur once, and the top ten carry roughly 14%. The chain recombines TRBV27 with TRBJ1-2; 10 bases fit TRBD1. The sample comprised PBMCs. This receptor was identified in an older woman with lung cancer. The DNA of the CDR3 is TGTGCCAGCACCCAATGGACAGGGGGAAGGGGCTACACCTTC. Its protein is CASTQWTGGRGYTF.